A selection of T cell receptor beta chains follows, all from one sample in a study of T cell responses to AZD1222 COVID-19 vaccine. Generated by immunoSEQ multiplex PCR, the TCRdb table keeps only in-frame clones and is missing some. The data show 130,000 to 150,000 clones, 90% seen once. The specimen comprised peripheral blood, sampled on day 0 of AZD1222 vaccination. These receptor sequences come from an adult in good health. Both conserved end residues are part of each CDR3. A D gene is named only where the DNA matches it firmly. Size tells how often a clone was seen (once, few, many) or the class of an expanded clone, and some rows leave it out.

V	D	J	size	DNA	CDR3
TRBV19	-	TRBJ2-1	-	TGTGCCAGTAGTATAGAGGTGGCAGGGGGGTCGGATGAGCAGTTCTTC	CASSIEVAGGSDEQFF
TRBV13	-	TRBJ2-5	-	TGTGCCAGCAGCTTAGAGCGAACCGGGGAAGAGACCCAGTACTTC	CASSLERTGEETQYF
TRBV19	-	TRBJ1-2	-	TGTGCCAGTAGCACTTTCCCCACGAGTGGCTACACCTTC	CASSTFPTSGYTF
TRBV7-3	TRBD2	TRBJ2-1	-	TGTGCCAGCAGCTTAGCGGGGGACCTCAATGAGCAGTTCTTC	CASSLAGDLNEQFF
TRBV19	-	TRBJ1-5	-	TGTGCCAGTAGTATAGCGGGAGGGTATAGCAATCAGCCCCAGCATTTT	CASSIAGGYSNQPQHF
TRBV11-3	-	TRBJ2-7	-	TGTGCCAGCAGCTCGCAGGGGGGGAGCGAGCAGTACTTC	CASSSQGGSEQYF
TRBV14	-	TRBJ1-1	-	TGTGCCAGCAGCTCCCAACGTCTAATGAACACTGAAGCTTTCTTT	CASSSQRLMNTEAFF
TRBV18	-	TRBJ1-1	once	TGTGCCAGCTCAGGTGGTTCGAACACTGAAGCTTTCTTT	CASSGGSNTEAFF
TRBV7-3	TRBD2	TRBJ2-5	-	TGTGCCAGCAGCTCTGGCGGCGGGGGGACCCAGTACTTC	CASSSGGGGTQYF
TRBV5-6	-	TRBJ1-2	-	TGTGCCAGCAGCGTGGGGTCAGGCCAATATGGCTACACCTTC	CASSVGSGQYGYTF
TRBV27	-	TRBJ1-3	-	TGTGCCAGCAGTTGGGGACCTGGAAACACCATATATTTT	CASSWGPGNTIYF
TRBV7-2	TRBD2	TRBJ2-2	-	TGTGCCAGCAGCACCAGCGGGGGGCCTGGGGAGCTGTTTTTT	CASSTSGGPGELFF
TRBV3-1/TRBV3-2	TRBD1	TRBJ1-2	-	TGTGCCAGCAGCCCCCGGACAGGGCCCTATGGCTACACCTTC	CASSPRTGPYGYTF
TRBV7-6	-	TRBJ2-5	-	TGTGCCAGCAGCCCTCGCCCGGGCGAGACCCAGTACTTC	CASSPRPGETQYF
TRBV6-5	TRBD1	TRBJ2-2	-	TGTGCCAGCAGTTACGGGAGCAGGGGGACCGGGGAGCTGTTTTTT	CASSYGSRGTGELFF
TRBV27	-	TRBJ2-5	-	TGTGCCAGCAGTGCGCGGTCCTCCCTTCCTTACTTC	CASSARSSLPYF
TRBV29-1	-	TRBJ1-5	few	TGCAGCGTCAACACAGGGTTGGACCAGCCCCAGCATTTT	CSVNTGLDQPQHF
TRBV7-2	-	TRBJ2-6	-	TGTGCCAGCAGCTTAGTAAGGAGGGCCGGGGCCAACGTCCTGACTTTC	CASSLVRRAGANVLTF
TRBV24-1	TRBD2	TRBJ2-2	-	TGTGCCACCGCTTTGACTAGCGGAAACACCGGGGAGCTGTTTTTT	CATALTSGNTGELFF
TRBV29-1	-	TRBJ1-4	-	TGCAGCGTAGCCGGACCTTTGGACGGGACAACTAATGAAAAACTGTTTTTT	CSVAGPLDGTTNEKLFF
TRBV7-8	-	TRBJ2-3	-	TGTGCCAGCACCCCACGGCGGGGAAGCACAGATACGCAGTATTTT	CASTPRRGSTDTQYF
TRBV18	-	TRBJ2-5	-	TGTGCCAGCTCACCACTAGCACCAGAGGAGACCCAGTACTTC	CASSPLAPEETQYF
TRBV7-8	-	TRBJ1-5	-	TGTGCCAGCAGCTTCGCCGGGGGGGGCCAAAATCAGCCCCAGCATTTT	CASSFAGGGQNQPQHF